This TCR beta chain was documented in a study of blood T cells in healthy people across ages. Next came a second PCR, run for 7 to 11 cycles, which used a sample-barcoded 5' primer along with a J-beta primer mix. A 12-random-nucleotide template-switch adaptor tagged each cDNA molecule. MiXCR, run by TCRdb on the 5' RACE reads, gives a single entry per CDR3 protein. The data show 550,000 to 600,000 distinct CDR3 sequences, 25% to 30% seen once. This CDR3 is built from 13 residues. The germline CDR1 and CDR2 sequences are LNHDA and SQIVND (reference sequence). Trimming left V 8 bases short and J 5 bases short, with 13 bases between.

The rearrangement joins TRBV19 to TRBJ1-5, with D possibly being TRBD1 (5 bases). The clonotype originates from a woman in her 70s in good health. Sequenced sample: blood. The CDR3, as DNA: TGTGCCAGTTGTTGGCCAGGGTATCAGCCCCAGCATTTT. It yields the protein CASCWPGYQPQHF.